A selection of T cell receptor beta chains follows, all from one sample in a study of metastatic and nonmetastatic thyroid tumors. With MiXCR, TCRdb reprocessed the PCR reads. The data contain approximately 12,000 clones, about a third of them singletons. Input material: tumor tissue. The receptors derive from a female donor with papillary thyroid cancer or a benign thyroid nodule (not recorded which). Some clones in this sample may be carry-over from other donors' samples. Each CDR3 is given with its conserved first and last residue. A D gene is named only where the DNA matches it firmly. Clone size, where shown, is once, few, many, or a class for clones that have expanded.

J gene	V gene	clone size	D gene	CDR3 protein	CDR3 DNA
TRBJ1-2	TRBV5-6	-	-	CASSLGGPGYTF	TGTGCCAGCAGCTTGGGGGGGCCTGGCTACACCTTC
TRBJ1-1	TRBV5-1	medium-sized	-	CASSSTGSYTEAFF	TGCGCCAGCAGCTCGACAGGTTCGTACACTGAAGCTTTCTTT
TRBJ1-5	TRBV6-5	few	-	CASSYMGAANQPQHF	TGTGCCAGCAGTTACATGGGGGCCGCCAATCAGCCCCAGCATTTT
TRBJ2-7	TRBV20-1	-	TRBD2	CSARRYLAGVRSYEQYF	TGCAGTGCTAGGCGATATCTAGCGGGGGTGAGATCCTACGAGCAGTACTTC
TRBJ2-7	TRBV28	-	-	CASRDRAYEQYF	TGTGCCAGCAGGGACAGAGCCTACGAGCAGTACTTC
TRBJ1-1	TRBV5-4	-	-	CASSLEGWSEAFF	TGTGCCAGCAGCTTGGAAGGGTGGTCTGAAGCTTTCTTT
TRBJ1-2	TRBV28	-	TRBD1	CASSIGQGMGNYGYTF	TGTGCCAGCAGCATAGGACAGGGGATGGGTAACTATGGCTACACCTTC
TRBJ2-1	TRBV20-1	medium-sized	-	CSARYAQGEGEQFF	TGCAGTGCTAGATACGCACAGGGGGAGGGTGAGCAGTTCTTC
TRBJ1-2	TRBV25-1	medium-sized	-	CASSEYNYGYTF	TGTGCCAGCAGTGAATACAACTATGGCTACACCTTC
TRBJ2-1	TRBV7-7	-	TRBD2	CASSLGRGSYNEQFF	TGTGCTAGCAGCTTAGGGAGGGGCTCCTACAATGAGCAGTTCTTC
TRBJ2-1	TRBV3-1	-	TRBD2	CASSQEALAYYNEQFF	TGTGCCAGCAGCCAAGAGGCACTAGCGTATTACAATGAGCAGTTCTTC
TRBJ2-7	TRBV28	few	-	CASSPRPSYEQYF	TGTGCCAGCAGCCCAAGACCCTCCTACGAGCAGTACTTC
TRBJ2-1	TRBV18	-	TRBD2	CASSPPGLAGDRNEQFF	TGTGCCAGCTCACCGCCGGGACTAGCGGGAGATAGGAATGAGCAGTTCTTC
TRBJ2-7	TRBV12-3/TRBV12-4	-	TRBD2	CASSPGTSVSYEQYF	TGTGCCAGCAGCCCCGGGACTAGCGTCTCCTACGAGCAGTACTTC
TRBJ2-3	TRBV7-3	many	-	CASSLNLGDTQYF	TGTGCCAGCAGCTTAAACTTGGGAGATACGCAGTATTTT
TRBJ2-1	TRBV7-8	many	-	CASSGSGYNEQFF	TGTGCCAGCAGCGGGAGCGGATACAATGAGCAGTTCTTC
TRBJ2-3	TRBV6-1	few	-	CASSMGSGSTDTEYF	TGTGCCAGCTCTATGGGTAGCGGCAGCACAGATACGGAGTATTTT
TRBJ2-3	TRBV27	many	TRBD2	CASSLGVVGLAGRTGTQYF	TGTGCCAGCAGTTTAGGCGTCGTGGGACTAGCGGGACGCACAGGTACGCAGTATTTT
TRBJ2-3	TRBV6-1	few	-	CASSLCSGSTDTQYF	TGTGCCAGCTCTCTGTGTAGCGGCAGCACAGATACTCAGTATTTT
TRBJ2-3	TRBV7-6	-	-	CASSLGGTDTQYF	TGTGCCAGCAGCTTAGGGGGGACAGATACGCAGTATTTT
TRBJ2-6	TRBV5-4	-	TRBD1	CASSLEVQGAVLSGANVLTF	TGTGCCAGCAGCTTGGAGGTTCAGGGGGCTGTCCTATCAGGGGCCAACGTCCTGACTTTC
TRBJ2-7	TRBV6-1	-	-	CASSKKADATYEQYF	TGTGCCAGCAGTAAAAAAGCGGACGCGACCTACGAGCAGTACTTC
TRBJ1-6	TRBV6-1	-	-	CASRRDRIPIYNSPLHF	TGTGCCAGCAGACGAGACAGAATACCCATCTATAATTCACCCCTCCACTTT
TRBJ1-3	TRBV27	few	TRBD1	CASTPGQGGGNTIYF	TGTGCCAGCACCCCGGGACAGGGAGGGGGAAACACCATATATTTT
TRBJ2-6	TRBV27	-	-	CASSWGVAGANVLTF	TGTGCCAGCAGTTGGGGGGTAGCTGGGGCCAACGTCCTGACTTTC
TRBJ2-2	TRBV27	large	-	CASTRRFRAGELFF	TGTGCCAGCACCAGGCGGTTTCGGGCCGGGGAGCTGTTTTTT
TRBJ1-2	TRBV19	medium-sized	TRBD1	CASSKTGDYGYTF	TGTGCCAGTAGTAAGACAGGGGACTATGGCTACACCTTC
TRBJ1-1	TRBV6-1	-	-	CASTETENTEAFF	TGTGCCAGCACTGAGACAGAGAACACTGAAGCTTTCTTT
TRBJ2-1	TRBV7-1	many	TRBD2	CASSSRTSAGEQRYNEQFF	TGTGCCAGCAGCTCCCGCACTTCGGCGGGAGAACAACGATACAATGAGCAGTTCTTC
TRBJ2-2	TRBV7-2	-	-	CASSLEGNTGELFF	TGTGCCAGCAGCTTAGAAGGGAACACCGGGGAGCTGTTTTTT
TRBJ1-2	TRBV5-4	many	TRBD1	CASTKTQGAGYGYTF	TGTGCCAGCACCAAAACACAGGGGGCGGGATATGGCTACACCTTC
TRBJ1-1	TRBV5-1	-	-	CASSLPEGLAEAFF	TGCGCCAGCAGCTTGCCTGAGGGTTTAGCTGAAGCTTTCTTT
TRBJ2-1	TRBV11-2	-	TRBD1	CASISPGQGDNEQFF	TGTGCCAGCATCTCCCCGGGACAGGGGGACAATGAGCAGTTCTTC
TRBJ2-7	TRBV20-1	few	-	CSARNQFYEQYF	TGCAGTGCTAGAAACCAGTTCTACGAGCAGTACTTC
TRBJ1-4	TRBV28	few	-	CASSPGWVGEKLFF	TGTGCCAGCAGTCCAGGGTGGGTAGGTGAAAAACTGTTTTTT